This TCR beta chain was sequenced for a study of cytomegalovirus exposure and HLA in healthy donors. General study points: Follow-up analysis later connected one missense variant in DCLRE1C with trimming of TCR beta V- and J-genes.

The CDR3 totals 12 residues. CDR1 and CDR2 (germline): SEHNR, FQNEAQ (reference sequence). PCR amplification relied on 60 Vbeta primers (plus 13 Jbeta primers). Original methodology: Approximately 11 million of tens of millions of unique TCR beta chains were shared, per a later count. Repertoires were generated with immunoSEQ multiplex PCR, while TCRdb's copy carries only in-frame clones and drops some. V, J and clone size are those of that table, while D and trimming were read from the DNA. Its clone listing holds about 52,000 clones. Comment on this clone: Its antigen is unknown. An end of the junction does not agree with germline; a read error may underlie this. This sample also contains other DNA sequences that code for the same CDR3.

Sequencing used PBMCs. The chain uses TRBV7-9 and TRBJ2-7; a weak D match, TRBD2 (5 bases). The TCR originated in a woman aged 60 to 75 in good health and CMV-seropositive. DNA for the CDR3: TGCGCCAGCAGCCCCGGGGCCTACGAGCAGTACTTC. Amino acid sequence: CASSPGAYEQYF.